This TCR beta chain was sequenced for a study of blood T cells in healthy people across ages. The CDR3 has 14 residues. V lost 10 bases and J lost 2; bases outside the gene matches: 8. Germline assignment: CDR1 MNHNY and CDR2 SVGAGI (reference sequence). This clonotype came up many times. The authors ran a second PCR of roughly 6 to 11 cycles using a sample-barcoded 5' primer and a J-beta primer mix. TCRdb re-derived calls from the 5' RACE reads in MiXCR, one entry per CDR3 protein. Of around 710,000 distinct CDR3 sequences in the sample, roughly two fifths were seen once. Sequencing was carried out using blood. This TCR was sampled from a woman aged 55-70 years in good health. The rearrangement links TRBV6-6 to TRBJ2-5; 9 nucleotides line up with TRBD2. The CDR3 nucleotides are TGTGCCACCGACGCGGCGGGGGGGCAAGAGACCCAGTACTTC. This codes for CATDAAGGQETQYF.